What follows describes a single T cell receptor (beta chain). This record comes from a study of OX40 agonist ivuxolimab in advanced cancers. On the study more broadly: Allowance was made for prior anti-PD-1, anti-PD-L1 or anti-CTLA-4 therapy, and about 37% had some.

Germline assignment: CDR1 SEHNR and CDR2 FQNEAQ (reference sequence). The V segment lost 1 base and the J segment 4 bases; nucleotides outside the gene matches: 6. The CDR3 spans 16 residues. Using immunoSEQ multiplex PCR, the repertoire was profiled, and TCRdb retains in-frame clones only, with some absent. This sample has about 47,000 clones; approximately 82% occur once, and the top ten carry around 2.6%. The rearrangement joins TRBV7-9 to TRBJ2-1, with TRBD2 matching over 8 bases. The sample here was CD4+ or CD8+ T cells sorted from blood, taken in a trial of the OX40 agonist ivuxolimab. The TCR sequence derives from an adult with an advanced solid tumor such as melanoma, head and neck, liver or kidney cancer. For the CDR3, the DNA is TGTGCCAGCAGCTTAGGGGATCAGCGGGGGTACAATGAGCAGTTCTTC. This gives the protein CASSLGDQRGYNEQFF. Supplemented by reference TRBV7-9 and TRBJ2-1, the full variable domain reads DTGVSQNPRHKITKRGQNVTFRCDPISEHNRLYWYRQTLGQGPEFLTYFQNEAQLEKSRLLSDRFSAERPKGSFSTLEIQRTEQGDSAMYLCASSLGDQRGYNEQFFGPGTRLTVL.